One sample yielded the 28 T cell receptor beta chains listed below, sequenced in a study of regulatory T cells in long-lasting Graves disease. Time point indicated: newly diagnosed GD, antithyroid drugs for less than 3 months. TCR sequences were obtained from RNA taken from PBMCs. Arm-PCR of CDR3 regions with iRepertoire HTBI primers generated TCR beta libraries. MiXCR, applied by TCRdb to the multiplex PCR reads, yields one record per CDR3 protein. The repertoire holds hundreds of thousands of distinct CDR3 sequences, with around 16% as singletons. This sample was shared with a second study, whose subject was T cells in Graves' hyperthyroidism and ophthalmopathy.

The source was peripheral blood mononuclear cells (PBMCs), collected at new diagnosis, from a patient treated with antithyroid drugs. The receptors derive from a man younger than 35 with Graves disease.

This clonotype was seen a handful of times. This chain links TRBV20-1 with TRBJ2-3, with D hard to call. This CDR3 comprises 15 residues. CDR1 and CDR2 (germline): DFQATT, SNEGSKA (reference sequence). Trimming removed 3 bases from V and 2 bases from J, with 15 bases in between. The CDR3, as DNA: TGCAGTGCTAGTCCTCTGGCGGTTTCCACAGATACGCAGTATTTT. This translates into CSASPLAVSTDTQYF.

Notes on this clonotype: A much larger clone lies a single base off, so this may be a read error. The CDR3 loop reads CASGFFSGGEQFF. The CDR3 nucleotides read TGTGCCAGCGGCTTCTTCTCTGGGGGCGAGCAGTTCTTC. The V gene is TRBV13, the J gene TRBJ2-1; D possibly corresponds to TRBD1 (6 bases). The CDR3 contains 13 residues. The germline V gene has CDR1 PRHDT and CDR2 FYEKMQ (reference sequence).

This clonotype was counted ten times or more. The chain joins TRBV5-8 to TRBJ2-7, with 9 bases lining up with TRBD1. The CDR3 loop spans 13 amino acids. CDR1 SGHTS and CDR2 YDEGEE come from the germline V gene. CDR3 amino acids: CAGRGQGTYEQYF. CDR3 DNA sequence: TGTGCTGGACGAGGACAGGGGACCTACGAGCAGTACTTC.

This clonotype has just a few counts. The CDR3 sequence is CASSRGQFF. The CDR3 nucleotides read TGTGCCAGCTCACGGGGGCAGTTCTTC. The J gene is TRBJ2-1, the V gene TRBV7-2; D may be TRBD2 (5 bases). Trimming removed 8 bases at V and 12 bases at J, with 8 bases between. The germline V gene encodes CDR1 SGHTA and CDR2 FQGNSA. The CDR3 consists of 9 residues.

This clonotype has a count of ten or more. The J gene is TRBJ2-4, the V gene TRBV11-2; D uncertain. From germline, CDR1 is SGHAT and CDR2 FQNNGV. With 1 base removed from V and 0 bases from J, the gap between germline ends came to 10 bases. The CDR3 totals 16 residues. CDR3 coding DNA: TGTGCCAGCAGCTTAGTGGCAGGTCGAGCCAAAAACATTCAGTACTTC. Protein product: CASSLVAGRAKNIQYF.

This clonotype was counted once. The V gene is TRBV4-1, the J gene TRBJ2-1, with TRBD2 matching over 15 bases. CDR3 length: 18 residues. Germline CDR1 reads MGHRA; CDR2 reads YSYEKL. V trimming: 4 bases; J trimming: 2 bases; junction bases outside the gene matches: 6. CDR3 in amino acids: CASSLGGLAGGTYNEQFF. As DNA, the CDR3 is TGCGCCAGCAGCCTAGGGGGACTAGCGGGAGGAACCTACAATGAGCAGTTCTTC.

This clonotype was seen many times. The rearrangement uses TRBV29-1 and TRBJ2-2; 10 bases align to TRBD1. Unmatched junction bases numbered 7, after V lost 7 bases and J lost 8 bases. Germline CDR1 is SQVTM and CDR2 is ANQGSEA. The CDR3 sequence is 13 residues long. The CDR3 protein is CSAMTGGAGELFF. The CDR3, as DNA: TGCAGCGCCATGACAGGGGGCGCGGGGGAGCTGTTTTTT.

This clonotype was counted ten times or more. The V call is TRBV7-9, the J call TRBJ2-5, with D unclear. V dropped 2 bases and J dropped 6 bases, with 10 bases sitting between them. Germline assignment: CDR1 SEHNR and CDR2 FQNEAQ (reference sequence). The CDR3 covers 13 residues. The CDR3 region is CASSLSGQKTQYF. The CDR3 DNA sequence: TGTGCCAGCAGCTTATCGGGTCAAAAGACCCAGTACTTC.

Many counts were recorded for this clonotype. The chain joins TRBV7-9 to TRBJ2-5, with D possibly TRBD1 on 6 matching bases. From germline, CDR1 is SEHNR and CDR2 FQNEAQ (reference sequence). Trimming removed 2 bases from V and 9 bases from J, with 16 bases in between. The CDR3 sequence is 14 residues long. The CDR3 region has the DNA TGTGCCAGCAGCTTAACCATGGGAGAGGGGGCCCAGTACTTC. Encoded protein: CASSLTMGEGAQYF. Together with reference TRBV7-9 and TRBJ2-5, the CDR3 gives the full variable domain: DTGVSQNPRHKITKRGQNVTFRCDPISEHNRLYWYRQTLGQGPEFLTYFQNEAQLEKSRLLSDRFSAERPKGSFSTLEIQRTEQGDSAMYLCASSLTMGEGAQYFGPGTRLLVL.

The V call is TRBV10-3, the J call TRBJ1-2, with 9 bases that match TRBD1. Unmatched junction bases numbered 3, after V lost 4 bases and J lost 0 bases. CDR3 size: 15 residues. The germline V gene has CDR1 ENHRY and CDR2 SYGVKD. As DNA, the CDR3 is TGTGCCATCAGTGGTGGGACAGGGACTAACTATGGCTACACCTTC. Translated: CAISGGTGTNYGYTF.

This clonotype was seen repeatedly, ten times or more. This chain links TRBV2 with TRBJ2-3, with D uncertain. The CDR3 spans 11 residues. Trimming removed 10 bases at V and 6 bases at J, with 11 bases between. CDR1 is SNHLY, CDR2 FYNNEI, per germline. CDR3 coding DNA: TGTGCCACCTCGGTGGGGGATACGCAGTATTTT. Its translation is CATSVGDTQYF. The full variable domain, completed using reference TRBV2 and TRBJ2-3, is EPEVTQTPSHQVTQMGQEVILRCVPISNHLYFYWYRQILGQKVEFLVSFYNNEISEKSEIFDDQFSVERPDGSNFTLKIRSTKLEDSAMYFCATSVGDTQYFGPGTRLTVL.

This clonotype was observed a few times. The V call is TRBV4-1, the J call TRBJ1-5; maybe TRBD1 (6 bases). Germline V lookup: CDR1 MGHRA, CDR2 YSYEKL. This CDR3 is built from 16 residues. Trimming took off 1 base at V and 4 bases at J, with 14 bases between the two ends. This CDR3 reads CASSQASGAPNQPQHF. CDR3 sequence (DNA): TGCGCCAGCAGCCAAGCTTCGGGGGCTCCTAATCAGCCCCAGCATTTT.

As concerns this clonotype: This may be a read error, as it is one base from a much larger clone. V gene TRBV27 combines with J gene TRBJ2-7; D is possibly TRBD1 (6 bases). The V gene's germline CDR1 is MNHEY and CDR2 SMNVEV (reference sequence). The CDR3 is 13 residues long. V was clipped by 4 bases and J by 0 bases, with 7 bases between them. CDR3 protein: CASSSGVSYEQYF. The CDR3 nucleotides read TGTGCCAGCAGTTCAGGGGTCTCCTACGAGCAGTACTTC.

V usage is TRBV18 and J usage is TRBJ1-1; 10 positions match TRBD1. The CDR3 has 15 amino acids. Germline CDR1 KGHSH, CDR2 LQKENI. After removal of 5 bases from V and 4 bases from J, the junction contained 7 bases not matched to a gene. The CDR3 bases are TGTGCCAGCTCAGGATGGACAGGGGGGAGCACTGAAGCTTTCTTT. This gives the protein CASSGWTGGSTEAFF. The full variable domain, with the rest looked up from reference TRBV18 and TRBJ1-1, is NAGVMQNPRHLVRRRGQEARLRCSPMKGHSHVYWYRQLPEEGLKFMVYLQKENIIDESGMPKERFSAEFPKEGPSILRIQQVVRGDSAAYFCASSGWTGGSTEAFFGQGTRLTVV.

For this clonotype: Given a much more abundant clone one base away, this may be a read error. V gene TRBV2 combines with J gene TRBJ1-2; 9 bases align to TRBD1. Germline CDR1 reads SNHLY; CDR2 reads FYNNEI. The CDR3 has 13 residues. The CDR3, as DNA: TGTGCCAACAGTCCACAGGGGGCGAATGGCTACACCTTC. Translating it yields CANSPQGANGYTF.

This clonotype was picked up a small number of times. The rearrangement links TRBV20-1 to TRBJ2-7, with D tentatively TRBD2 (5 bases). From germline, CDR1 is DFQATT and CDR2 SNEGSKA (reference sequence). Deletions cut 5 bases from V and 6 bases from J, with 20 bases between. The CDR3 runs to 14 residues. The CDR3 loop reads CSAPQAGTESEQYF. CDR3 coding DNA: TGCAGTGCTCCCCAGGCGGGCACAGAATCCGAGCAGTACTTC.

This clonotype was seen just once. The rearrangement links TRBV7-9 to TRBJ2-3; the match to TRBD2 covers 11 bases. The CDR3 spans 16 residues. The germline V gene encodes CDR1 SEHNR and CDR2 FQNEAQ (reference sequence). V was clipped by 1 base and J by 4 bases; unmatched bases: 4. CDR3 DNA sequence: TGTGCCAGCAGCTTAGTCCTAGCGGGAGGCCCAGATACGCAGTATTTT. Encoded protein: CASSLVLAGGPDTQYF. Full variable domain (missing parts from reference TRBV7-9 and TRBJ2-3): DTGVSQNPRHKITKRGQNVTFRCDPISEHNRLYWYRQTLGQGPEFLTYFQNEAQLEKSRLLSDRFSAERPKGSFSTLEIQRTEQGDSAMYLCASSLVLAGGPDTQYFGPGTRLTVL.

The chain employs TRBV4-2 and TRBJ2-2, with D unresolved. This CDR3 spans 17 amino acids. V was clipped by 4 bases and J by 0 bases, with 15 bases between them. Per the germline V gene, CDR1 is LGHNA and CDR2 is YNFKEQ. As DNA, the CDR3 is TGTGCCAGCAGCCGAGAAGACGGATTCGCGAACACCGGGGAGCTGTTTTTT. It codes for CASSREDGFANTGELFF.

This clonotype has a count of ten or more. The rearrangement joins TRBV20-1 to TRBJ2-7; 10 bases agree with TRBD2. The germline V gene encodes CDR1 DFQATT and CDR2 SNEGSKA (reference sequence). The CDR3 covers 15 residues. Trimming took 1 base from V and 6 from J; bases not matched to a gene: 9. The CDR3 reads CSARAGTSERSEQYF. For the CDR3, the DNA is TGCAGTGCTAGAGCGGGGACTAGCGAGAGAAGCGAGCAGTACTTC.

This clonotype has ten or more counts. V and J are TRBV20-1 and TRBJ1-1; D is possibly TRBD1 (6 bases). CDR3 length equals 13 residues. The ends were cut back, 3 bases at V and 1 base at J, with 9 bases in the middle. CDR1 is DFQATT, CDR2 SNEGSKA, per germline (reference sequence). The CDR3 bases are TGCAGTGCTAGGGAGGGGGGGAACACTGAAGCTTTCTTT. Translating gives CSAREGGNTEAFF.

This clonotype has a count of ten or more. This chain's CDR3 is CSAFSGRADSTDTQYF. Here the CDR3 DNA reads TGCAGTGCTTTTAGCGGGAGGGCCGATAGCACAGATACGCAGTATTTT. The rearrangement links TRBV20-1 to TRBJ2-3, with 11 bases identical to TRBD2. The CDR3 spans 16 residues. With 5 bases clipped from V and 0 bases from J, the junction kept 7 bases outside the gene matches. CDR1 DFQATT and CDR2 SNEGSKA come from the germline V gene (reference sequence).

This clonotype was detected only once. A much larger clone sits a single nucleotide away, making a read error possible. The genes are TRBV3-1 and TRBJ2-7; maybe TRBD2 (5 bases). The CDR3 contains 14 residues. Deletions cut 0 bases from V and 6 bases from J, with 12 bases between. Germline V lookup: CDR1 LGHDT, CDR2 YNNKEL (reference sequence). CDR3 nucleotide sequence: TGTGCCAGCAGCCAAGAAGGAGGTAGGCCCGAGCAGTACTTC. Its protein product is CASSQEGGRPEQYF.

The genes are TRBV14 and TRBJ2-7, with 7 bases identical to TRBD2. The germline V gene encodes CDR1 SGHDN and CDR2 FVKESK. The V gene end was trimmed by 4 bases and the J gene end by 0 bases; junction bases not matched to a gene: 9. There are 16 residues in the CDR3. CDR3 amino acids: CASSPREERGSYEQYF. As DNA, the CDR3 is TGTGCCAGCAGCCCACGGGAGGAGCGGGGCTCCTACGAGCAGTACTTC.

This clonotype was recorded once. The chain recombines TRBV11-1 with TRBJ2-1; tentatively, D is TRBD2 (5 bases). The germline gives CDR1 SGHAT, CDR2 FQDESV (reference sequence). The CDR3 length is 16 residues. Trimming shortened V by 8 bases and J by 3 bases, and 20 bases separated the two germline ends. CDR3 amino acids: CASSAGVSVSYNEQFF. The CDR3 DNA reads as TGTGCCAGCTCCGCCGGGGTTAGCGTTAGCTACAATGAGCAGTTCTTC. The full variable domain, rest sourced from reference TRBV11-1 and TRBJ2-1, is EAEVAQSPRYKITEKSQAVAFWCDPISGHATLYWYRQILGQGPELLVQFQDESVVDDSQLPKDRFSAERLKGVDSTLKIQPAELGDSAMYLCASSAGVSVSYNEQFFGPGTRLTVL.

The table lists this clonotype with a few counts. The chain links TRBV5-1 to TRBJ2-1; 10 nucleotides align to TRBD2. The trim removed 1 base at V and 9 bases at J, leaving 7 bases unmatched. Germline V gene data show CDR1 as SGHRS and CDR2 as YFSETQ. The CDR3 is made up of 15 amino acids. CDR3: CASSLISGRAVEQFF. Written as DNA, the CDR3 is TGCGCCAGCAGCTTGATAAGCGGGAGGGCCGTTGAGCAGTTCTTC.

Many counts were recorded for this clonotype. A junction boundary mismatches the germline segment, possibly from a read error. The rearrangement uses TRBV7-7 and TRBJ2-5; D may be TRBD1 (5 bases). Germline CDR1 SSHAT, CDR2 FNYEAQ (reference sequence). CDR3 length equals 14 residues. The CDR3 DNA reads as TGTGCTAGCAGCGCCGGCGGACAATCGGAGACCCAGTACTTC. It yields the protein CASSAGGQSETQYF. Based on the CDR3 plus reference TRBV7-7 and TRBJ2-5, the full variable domain is GAGVSQSPRYKVTKRGQDVTLRCDPISSHATLYWYQQALGQGPEFLTYFNYEAQPDKSGLPSDRFSAERPEGSISTLTIQRTEQRDSAMYRCASSAGGQSETQYFGPGTRLLVL.

CDR3 in amino acids: CASSLSGHHEDTEAFF. DNA of the CDR3: TGCGCCAGCAGCTTGTCCGGACACCATGAGGACACTGAAGCTTTCTTT. The chain joins TRBV5-1 to TRBJ1-1, with TRBD1 as a possible D gene (5 bases). There are 16 residues in the CDR3. In germline, CDR1 is SGHRS, CDR2 YFSETQ. Trimming removed 1 base from V and 3 bases from J, with 16 bases in between. Filled out from reference TRBV5-1 and TRBJ1-1, the complete variable domain reads KAGVTQTPRYLIKTRGQQVTLSCSPISGHRSVSWYQQTPGQGLQFLFEYFSETQRNKGNFPGRFSGRQFSNSRSEMNVSTLELGDSALYLCASSLSGHHEDTEAFFGQGTRLTVV.

The chain has TRBV20-1 and TRBJ2-2; 12 bases map to TRBD2. Germline CDR1 and CDR2: DFQATT and SNEGSKA (reference sequence). The CDR3 consists of 16 residues. Germline trimming cut 6 bases from V and 5 bases from J; bases unmatched to any gene: 10. In nucleotides, the CDR3 is TGCAGTGCCTCAAGACTAGCGGGAGTAGGGACCGGGGAGCTGTTTTTT. Its protein product is CSASRLAGVGTGELFF.